The 18 T cell receptor beta chains below were found in one sample sequenced in a study of cytomegalovirus exposure and HLA in healthy donors. The PCR made use of 60 Vbeta and 13 Jbeta primers. TCRdb keeps only in-frame clones here, not all; method: immunoSEQ multiplex PCR. The sample includes about 130,000 clones, 75% to 85% of them seen just once. The sample taken for sequencing was PBMCs. The receptor source for this set is a man aged 25-40 years in good health and CMV-seropositive.

This sequence joins TRBV27 and TRBJ1-2; 7 positions match TRBD1. CDR1 MNHEY and CDR2 SMNVEV come from the germline V gene (reference sequence). Trimming at V came to 4 bases and at J to 2 bases, leaving 1 base not matched to a gene. The CDR3 contains 13 residues. CDR3 residues: CASSYRGNYGYTF. The CDR3 DNA is TGTGCCAGCAGTTACAGGGGAAACTATGGCTACACCTTC.

The chain joins TRBV29-1 to TRBJ1-2; possible D gene TRBD1, 5 bases. The CDR3 is made up of 10 amino acids. Per the germline V gene, CDR1 is SQVTM and CDR2 is ANQGSEA. V lost 6 bases, J lost 6 bases, and 8 bases lay in between. CDR3 sequence reads: CSVGGNGYTF. CDR3 sequence (DNA): TGCAGCGTGGGGGGGAATGGCTACACCTTC.

V usage is TRBV6-5 and J usage is TRBJ1-2; D unclear. V lost 0 bases and J 2 bases, leaving 7 bases between the germline ends. The CDR3 sequence is 14 residues long. Germline lookup yields CDR1 MNHEY and CDR2 SVGAGI. Here the CDR3 DNA reads TGTGCCAGCAGTTACTCGAGGGTGAACTATGGCTACACCTTC. Translating gives CASSYSRVNYGYTF.

This chain uses TRBV27 with TRBJ2-1; the match to TRBD2 covers 16 bases. CDR3 length: 15 amino acids. Germline CDR1 MNHEY, CDR2 SMNVEV (reference sequence). V shed 6 bases and J 9 bases; nucleotides not matched to a gene: 5. The CDR3 sequence is CASRTGTSGGAEQFF. CDR3 DNA: TGTGCCAGCAGAACCGGGACTAGCGGGGGGGCTGAGCAGTTCTTC.

The chain recombines TRBV9 with TRBJ2-7, with TRBD2 matching over 11 bases. CDR3 size: 16 residues. Per germline, CDR1 SGDLS and CDR2 YYNGEE. The V segment lost 3 bases and the J segment 2 bases; nucleotides outside the gene matches: 7. The CDR3 loop is CASSAAGTSGTYEQYF. CDR3 DNA sequence: TGTGCCAGCAGCGCAGCCGGGACTAGCGGAACCTACGAGCAGTACTTC.

The V and J genes are TRBV5-6 and TRBJ2-1, with D perhaps TRBD1 (6 bases). CDR1 is SGHDT, CDR2 YYEEEE, per germline. V lost 3 bases to trimming and J lost 2 bases, with 12 bases between them. The CDR3 spans 15 residues. CDR3 region: CASSSERGTYNEQFF. CDR3 bases: TGTGCCAGCAGCTCCGAGAGGGGGACCTACAATGAGCAGTTCTTC.

The table lists this clone with a count of one. This rearrangement joins TRBV7-8 to TRBJ1-1, with D perhaps matching TRBD1 (5 bases). This CDR3 contains 15 residues. Trimming shortened V by 1 base and J by 5 bases, and 14 bases separated the two germline ends. Germline V CDR1 and CDR2: SGHVS, FQNEAQ. The CDR3, as DNA: TGTGCCAGCAGCTTAGTTTCAGGGAAGGTGACTGAAGCTTTCTTT. Encoded protein: CASSLVSGKVTEAFF.

Notes on this clone: At one end the junction does not follow the germline gene, possibly because of a read error. Other nucleotide sequences in the sample specify the same CDR3. This CDR3 reads CASSDLGGGEREQFF. As DNA, the CDR3 is TGCGCCAGTAGTGATCTCGGGGGTGGAGAACGCGAGCAGTTCTTC. This sequence joins TRBV10-1 and TRBJ2-1, with a possible D match to TRBD2 (6 bases). Per the germline V gene, CDR1 is WNHNN and CDR2 is SYGVQD (reference sequence). The CDR3 covers 15 residues.

V gene TRBV6-6 combines with J gene TRBJ2-7; TRBD1 matches 8 bases. Germline trimming cut 2 bases from V and 3 bases from J; bases unmatched to any gene: 6. CDR3 length equals 15 residues. Germline V CDR1 and CDR2: MNHNY, SVGAGI (reference sequence). The CDR3 protein is CASSYPGQGNYEQYF. In nucleotides, the CDR3 is TGTGCCAGCAGTTACCCAGGACAGGGAAACTACGAGCAGTACTTC.

The J gene is TRBJ1-6, the V gene TRBV10-3; 7 positions match TRBD1. CDR3 length: 18 amino acids. V shed 0 bases, J shed 10 bases, and the junction held 15 bases outside the gene matches. Germline CDR1 is ENHRY and CDR2 is SYGVKD. The CDR3 nucleotides are TGTGCCATCAGTGAGTCGAGGTCGCAGGGGGGCGGAGGGTCACCCCTCCACTTT. It specifies CAISESRSQGGGGSPLHF.

This rearrangement joins TRBV5-1 to TRBJ2-5, with 7 bases lining up with TRBD1. The V and J ends lost 0 bases and 0 bases, in that order; junction bases with no gene match: 2. The CDR3 has 15 residues. CDR1 is SGHRS, CDR2 YFSETQ, per germline. The CDR3 sequence is CASSLGTGDQETQYF. CDR3 bases: TGCGCCAGCAGCTTGGGGACAGGAGACCAAGAGACCCAGTACTTC.

The V call is TRBV5-1, the J call TRBJ2-5, with 8 bases identical to TRBD2. After removal of 7 bases from V and 1 base from J, the junction contained 15 bases not matched to a gene. CDR3 size: 17 residues. Germline V CDR1 and CDR2: SGHRS, YFSETQ. The CDR3 DNA follows: TGCGCCAGCGCGGTTGGTGTCGTAGCGGGGATCCAAGAGACCCAGTACTTC. It yields the protein CASAVGVVAGIQETQYF.

This clone was detected only a few times. The V gene is TRBV10-3, the J gene TRBJ2-7, with 9 bases matching TRBD2. The CDR3 length is 16 residues. The J segment lost 2 bases and the V segment lost 3 bases, leaving 8 bases of the junction unmatched. Germline V gene lookup returns CDR1 ENHRY and CDR2 SYGVKD. CDR3 protein: CAISDGLAGRTYEQYF. The CDR3 region has the DNA TGTGCCATCAGTGATGGGCTAGCGGGGCGTACCTACGAGCAGTACTTC.

J is TRBJ1-4 and V is TRBV11-2; D not resolved. V was pared by 5 bases and J by 7 bases, with 11 bases between. CDR3 length equals 13 residues. From germline, CDR1 is SGHAT and CDR2 FQNNGV. CDR3 bases: TGTGCCAGCAGCCCGTCGCGGGGTGAAAAACTGTTTTTT. Amino acids: CASSPSRGEKLFF.

The chain joins TRBV5-1 to TRBJ2-1; 15 nucleotides align to TRBD2. V shed 4 bases and J 4 bases; nucleotides not matched to a gene: 3. There are 16 residues in the CDR3. Germline V lookup: CDR1 SGHRS, CDR2 YFSETQ. DNA for the CDR3: TGCGCCAGCAGCCCGGGACTAGCGGGAGGATACAATGAGCAGTTCTTC. This translates into CASSPGLAGGYNEQFF.

The chain couples TRBV6-5 to TRBJ1-2, with D uncertain. CDR1 and CDR2 from the germline V gene are MNHEY and SVGAGI. The CDR3 extends over 13 amino acids. V lost 5 bases and J lost 8, with 15 bases in between. Here the CDR3 reads CASSRGGSEGYTF. CDR3 nucleotides: TGTGCCAGCAGTAGAGGTGGTTCGGAAGGCTACACCTTC.

This clone is a singleton in its sample. The genes are TRBV30 and TRBJ2-7, with D unresolved. Germline-derived CDR1 and CDR2 are GTSNPN and SVGIG (reference sequence). There are 13 residues in the CDR3. V was clipped by 3 bases and J by 6 bases, with 15 bases between them. Written as DNA, the CDR3 is TGTGCCTGGAGCCGATCGGTTACGGGCGAGCAGTACTTC. Translation: CAWSRSVTGEQYF. The variable domain in full, completed from reference TRBV30 and TRBJ2-7, reads SQTIHQWPATLVQPVGSPLSLECTVEGTSNPNLYWYRQAAGRGLQLLFYSVGIGQISSEVPQNLSASRPQDRQFILSSKKLLLSDSGFYLCAWSRSVTGEQYFGPGTRLTVT.

The chain recombines TRBV13 with TRBJ1-2; 7 positions agree with TRBD1. The CDR3 is 13 amino acids. Per germline, CDR1 PRHDT and CDR2 FYEKMQ (reference sequence). V lost 5 bases to trimming and J lost 3 bases; unmatched junction nucleotides: 3. The CDR3: CASSITGDYGYTF. In DNA form, the CDR3 reads TGTGCCAGCAGCATAACAGGGGACTATGGCTACACCTTC.